The source of this TCR beta chain is a study of cytomegalovirus exposure and HLA in healthy donors. Overall study results and limits: A later analysis showed HLA-associated TCR beta chains outstripping equally common others in clonal expansion.

Of note for this clone: What it recognizes is unknown.

The PCR contained 60 Vbeta and 13 Jbeta primers. Clones were sequenced by immunoSEQ multiplex PCR, and TCRdb holds only the in-frame ones, with some missing. The data contain under 300,000 clones, 81% of them singletons. The CDR3 runs 16 residues. The germline gives CDR1 SGHDN, CDR2 FVKESK. J lost 1 base, V lost 2 bases, and 2 bases had no gene match. The V gene is TRBV14, the J gene TRBJ2-7, with 13 bases that match TRBD2. This sequence was found in a woman between 55 and 75 years old in good health and CMV-seropositive. The sequenced material came from PBMCs. The DNA for the CDR3 is TGTGCCAGCAGCCAATGGACTAGCGGGAGATCCTACGAGCAGTACTTC. Its translation: CASSQWTSGRSYEQYF.